This T cell receptor (beta chain) was identified in a study of blood T cell repertoires in COVID-19. Across the study: Sources were T cells, B-cell-depleted T cells, or PBMCs; the material itself was cDNA or gDNA.

This CDR3 spans 16 amino acids. V gave up 5 bases and J gave up 1 base; unmatched junction bases: 7. Germline-derived CDR1 and CDR2 are MDHEN and SYDVKM. Study processing details: Estimates of nucleated cell counts were drawn from the amplification of reference gene primers. Sequencing was performed with immunoSEQ multiplex PCR; in TCRdb, only in-frame clones are kept and a portion is missing. V, J and clone size reflect that table, while D and trimming were determined from the DNA. Of approximately 80,000 clones listed, 75% to 85% are singletons. This receptor was identified in a human donor in a cohort sampled during active COVID-19. Sequenced material: peripheral blood. The chain carries TRBV28 and TRBJ2-2, with TRBD1 matching 7 bases. The CDR3 spells CASSPDRVGNTGELFF. The CDR3 nucleotides are TGTGCCAGCAGTCCCGACAGGGTGGGGAACACCGGGGAGCTGTTTTTT. The full variable domain, rest sourced from reference TRBV28 and TRBJ2-2, is DVKVTQSSRYLVKRTGEKVFLECVQDMDHENMFWYRQDPGLGLRLIYFSYDVKMKEKGDIPEGYSVSREKKERFSLILESASTNQTSMYLCASSPDRVGNTGELFFGEGSRLTVL.